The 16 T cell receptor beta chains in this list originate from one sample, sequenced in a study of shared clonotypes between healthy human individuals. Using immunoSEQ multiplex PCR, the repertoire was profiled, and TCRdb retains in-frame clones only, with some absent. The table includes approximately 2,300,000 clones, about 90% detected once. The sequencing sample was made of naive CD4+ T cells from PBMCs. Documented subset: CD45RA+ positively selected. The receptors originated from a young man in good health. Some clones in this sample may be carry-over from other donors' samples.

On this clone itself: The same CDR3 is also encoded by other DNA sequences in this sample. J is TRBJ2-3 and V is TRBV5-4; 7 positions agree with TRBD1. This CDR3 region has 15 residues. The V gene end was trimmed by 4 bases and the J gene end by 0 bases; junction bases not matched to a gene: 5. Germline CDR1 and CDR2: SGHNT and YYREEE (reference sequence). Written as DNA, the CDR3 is TGTGCCAGCAGCCCGAGGGACAGAAGCACAGATACGCAGTATTTT. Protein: CASSPRDRSTDTQYF.

The CDR3 sequence is CATSWDRENQPQHF. DNA for the CDR3: TGTGCCACCTCTTGGGACAGGGAGAATCAGCCCCAGCATTTT. The V and J genes are TRBV2 and TRBJ1-5; 9 bases line up with TRBD1. This CDR3 has 14 amino acids. Germline CDR1 is SNHLY and CDR2 is FYNNEI. With V trimmed by 10 bases and J by 4 bases, 8 bases remained unmatched.

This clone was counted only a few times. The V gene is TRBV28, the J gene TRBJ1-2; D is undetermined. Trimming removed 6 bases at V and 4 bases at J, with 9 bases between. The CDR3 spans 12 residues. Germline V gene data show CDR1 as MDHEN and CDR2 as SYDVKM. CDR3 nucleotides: TGTGCCAGCAGCCAGGCACGCTATGGCTACACCTTC. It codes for CASSQARYGYTF.

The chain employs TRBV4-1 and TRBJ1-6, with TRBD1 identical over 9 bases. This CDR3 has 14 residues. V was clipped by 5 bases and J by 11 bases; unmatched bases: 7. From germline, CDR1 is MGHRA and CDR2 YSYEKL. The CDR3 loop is CASSLQGAGAPLHF. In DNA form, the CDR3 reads TGCGCCAGCAGCTTACAGGGGGCCGGCGCACCCCTCCACTTT.

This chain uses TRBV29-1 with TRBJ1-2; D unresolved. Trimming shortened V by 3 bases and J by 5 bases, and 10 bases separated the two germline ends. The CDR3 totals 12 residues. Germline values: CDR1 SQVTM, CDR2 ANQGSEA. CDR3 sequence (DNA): TGCAGCGTTGATCTGAGTGGGTATGGCTACACCTTC. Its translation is CSVDLSGYGYTF.

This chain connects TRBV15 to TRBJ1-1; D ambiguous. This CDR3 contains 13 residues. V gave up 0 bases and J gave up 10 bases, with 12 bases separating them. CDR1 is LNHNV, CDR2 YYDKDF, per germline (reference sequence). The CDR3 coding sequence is TGTGCCACCAGCAGAGATCCGAGGGTAGCAGCTTTCTTT. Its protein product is CATSRDPRVAAFF. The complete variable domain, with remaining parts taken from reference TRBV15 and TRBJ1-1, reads DAMVIQNPRYQVTQFGKPVTLSCSQTLNHNVMYWYQQKSSQAPKLLFHYYDKDFNNEADTPDNFQSRRPNTSFCFLDIRSPGLGDTAMYLCATSRDPRVAAFFGQGTRLTVV.

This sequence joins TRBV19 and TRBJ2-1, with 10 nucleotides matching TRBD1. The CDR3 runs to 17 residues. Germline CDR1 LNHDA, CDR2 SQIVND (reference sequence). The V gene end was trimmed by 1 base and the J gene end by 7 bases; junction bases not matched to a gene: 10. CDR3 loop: CASSIVMGQGSWNEQFF. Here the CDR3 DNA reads TGTGCCAGTAGTATAGTTATGGGACAGGGGAGTTGGAATGAGCAGTTCTTC.

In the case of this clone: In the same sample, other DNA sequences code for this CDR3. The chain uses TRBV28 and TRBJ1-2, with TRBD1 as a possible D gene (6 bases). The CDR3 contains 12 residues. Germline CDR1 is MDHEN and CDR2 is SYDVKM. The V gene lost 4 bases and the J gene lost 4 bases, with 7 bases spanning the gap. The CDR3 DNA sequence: TGTGCCAGCAGTTGGGACATCTATGGCTACACCTTC. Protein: CASSWDIYGYTF.

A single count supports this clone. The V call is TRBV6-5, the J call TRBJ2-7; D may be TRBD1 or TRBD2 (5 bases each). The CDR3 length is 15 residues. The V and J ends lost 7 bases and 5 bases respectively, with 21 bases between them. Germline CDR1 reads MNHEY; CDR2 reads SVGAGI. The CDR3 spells CASTRPGLVSHEQYF. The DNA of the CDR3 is TGTGCCAGCACCCGACCGGGGCTAGTGTCCCACGAGCAGTACTTC.

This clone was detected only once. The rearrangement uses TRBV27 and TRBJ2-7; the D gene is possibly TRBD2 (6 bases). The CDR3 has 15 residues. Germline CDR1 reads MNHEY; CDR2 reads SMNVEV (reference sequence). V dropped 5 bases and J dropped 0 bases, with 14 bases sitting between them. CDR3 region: CASSDTGLSSYEQYF. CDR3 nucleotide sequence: TGTGCCAGCAGTGATACGGGACTGAGCTCCTACGAGCAGTACTTC.

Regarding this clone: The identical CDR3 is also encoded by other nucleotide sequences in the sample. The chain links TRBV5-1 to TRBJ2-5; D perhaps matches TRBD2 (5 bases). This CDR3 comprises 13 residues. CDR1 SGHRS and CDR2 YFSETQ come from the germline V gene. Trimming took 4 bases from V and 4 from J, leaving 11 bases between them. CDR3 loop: CASSPRGLETQYF. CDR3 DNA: TGCGCCAGCAGCCCCCGAGGGTTAGAGACCCAGTACTTC.

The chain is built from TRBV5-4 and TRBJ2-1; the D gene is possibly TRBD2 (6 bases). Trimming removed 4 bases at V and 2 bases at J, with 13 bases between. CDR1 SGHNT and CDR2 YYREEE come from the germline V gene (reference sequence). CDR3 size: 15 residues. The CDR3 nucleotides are TGTGCCAGCAGCCTAACTAGCAACGCCTACAATGAGCAGTTCTTC. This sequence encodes CASSLTSNAYNEQFF.

The CDR3 here is CASSQELVLTDTQYF. The CDR3 DNA is TGTGCCAGCAGCCAAGAGTTGGTGCTTACAGATACGCAGTATTTT. The rearrangement joins TRBV14 to TRBJ2-3; D uncertain. The CDR3 loop spans 15 amino acids. Germline V gene lookup returns CDR1 SGHDN and CDR2 FVKESK. The V end lost 0 bases, the J end lost 3 bases, and 10 bases lay between the germline ends.

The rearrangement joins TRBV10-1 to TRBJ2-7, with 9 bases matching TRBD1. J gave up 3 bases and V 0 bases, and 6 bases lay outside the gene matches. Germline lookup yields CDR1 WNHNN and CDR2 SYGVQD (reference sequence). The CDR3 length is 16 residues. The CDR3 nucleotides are TGCGCCAGCAGTGAGTCGGGGACAGGGTTCGTCTACGAGCAGTACTTC. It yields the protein CASSESGTGFVYEQYF.

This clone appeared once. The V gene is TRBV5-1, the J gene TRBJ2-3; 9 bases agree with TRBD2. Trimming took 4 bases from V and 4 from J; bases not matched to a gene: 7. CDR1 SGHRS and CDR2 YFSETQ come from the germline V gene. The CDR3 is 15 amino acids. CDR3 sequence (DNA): TGCGCCAGCAGCCCCCTAGCGGGATTGGCAGATACGCAGTATTTT. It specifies CASSPLAGLADTQYF. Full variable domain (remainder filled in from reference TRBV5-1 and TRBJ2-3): KAGVTQTPRYLIKTRGQQVTLSCSPISGHRSVSWYQQTPGQGLQFLFEYFSETQRNKGNFPGRFSGRQFSNSRSEMNVSTLELGDSALYLCASSPLAGLADTQYFGPGTRLTVL.

CDR3 in DNA: TGTGCCAGCAGTTCGGACAAGGACTTAGCCAAAAACATTCAGTACTTC. Protein product: CASSSDKDLAKNIQYF. The chain is built from TRBV27 and TRBJ2-4; either TRBD1 or TRBD2 may fit D (5 bases each). CDR1 and CDR2 from the germline V gene are MNHEY and SMNVEV (reference sequence). This CDR3 has 16 residues. Deletions cut 4 bases from V and 0 bases from J, with 13 bases between.